This TCR beta chain was identified in a study of blood T cell repertoires in COVID-19. Germline V gene lookup returns CDR1 LNHNV and CDR2 YYDKDF (reference sequence). The V end lost 3 bases, the J end lost 2 bases, and 13 bases lay between the germline ends. The CDR3 loop spans 15 amino acids. Produced via immunoSEQ multiplex PCR; TCRdb's table is partial and in-frame only. The sample carries tens of thousands of clones, about 86% recorded once. Patients in Seattle were enrolled during active infection, then followed longitudinally. The rearrangement joins TRBV15 to TRBJ1-2; tentatively, D is TRBD1 (6 bases). The specimen was peripheral blood. The sequence was collected from a man of 80 years or more with COVID-19, enrolled during active disease. The CDR3 loop is CATSSRDIRNYGYTF. The CDR3 DNA follows: TGTGCCACCAGCAGCCGGGACATCAGGAACTATGGCTACACCTTC.